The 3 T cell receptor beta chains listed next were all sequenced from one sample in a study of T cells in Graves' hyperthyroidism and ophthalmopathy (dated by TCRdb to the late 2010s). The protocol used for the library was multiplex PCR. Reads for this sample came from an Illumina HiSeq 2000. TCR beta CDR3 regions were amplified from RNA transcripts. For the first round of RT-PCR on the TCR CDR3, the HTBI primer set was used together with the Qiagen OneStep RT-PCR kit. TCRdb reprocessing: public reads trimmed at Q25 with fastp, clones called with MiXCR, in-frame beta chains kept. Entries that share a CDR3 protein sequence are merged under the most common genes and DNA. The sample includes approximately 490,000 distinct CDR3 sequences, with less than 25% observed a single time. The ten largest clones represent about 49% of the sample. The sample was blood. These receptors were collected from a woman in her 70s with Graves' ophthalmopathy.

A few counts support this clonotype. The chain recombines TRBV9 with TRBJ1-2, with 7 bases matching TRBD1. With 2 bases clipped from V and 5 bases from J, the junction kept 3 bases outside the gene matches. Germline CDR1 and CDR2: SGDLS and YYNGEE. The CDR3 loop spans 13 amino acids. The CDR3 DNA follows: TGTGCCAGCAGCGTCGAGACAGGGTATGGCTACACCTTC. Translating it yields CASSVETGYGYTF.

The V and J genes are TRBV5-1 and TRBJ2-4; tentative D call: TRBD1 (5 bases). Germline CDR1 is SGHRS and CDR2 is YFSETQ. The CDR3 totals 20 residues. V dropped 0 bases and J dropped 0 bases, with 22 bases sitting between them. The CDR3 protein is CASSLAIVPRGPGAKNIQYF. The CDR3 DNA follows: TGCGCCAGCAGCTTGGCCATAGTGCCTAGGGGCCCTGGAGCCAAAAACATTCAGTACTTC.

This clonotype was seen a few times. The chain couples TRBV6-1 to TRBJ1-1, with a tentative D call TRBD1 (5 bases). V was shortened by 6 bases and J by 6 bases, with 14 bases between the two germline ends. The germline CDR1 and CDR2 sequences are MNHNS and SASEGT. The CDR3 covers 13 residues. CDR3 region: CASSTSLGAEAFF. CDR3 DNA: TGTGCCAGCAGCACCTCACTAGGGGCTGAAGCTTTCTTT.